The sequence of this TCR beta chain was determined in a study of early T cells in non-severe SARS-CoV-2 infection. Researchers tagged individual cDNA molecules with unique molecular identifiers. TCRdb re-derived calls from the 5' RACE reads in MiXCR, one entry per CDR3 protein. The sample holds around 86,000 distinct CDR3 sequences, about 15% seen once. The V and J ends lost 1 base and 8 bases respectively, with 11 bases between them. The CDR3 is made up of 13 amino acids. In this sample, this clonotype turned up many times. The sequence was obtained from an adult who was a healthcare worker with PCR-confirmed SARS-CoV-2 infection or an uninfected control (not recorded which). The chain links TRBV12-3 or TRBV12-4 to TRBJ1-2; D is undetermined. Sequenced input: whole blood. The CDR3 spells CASSLVPSVGYTF. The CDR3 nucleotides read TGTGCCAGCAGTTTAGTCCCGTCCGTAGGCTACACCTTC.